This T cell receptor beta chain was recovered during a study of blood T cell repertoires in COVID-19. As for the study in general: The United States, Italy and Spain were the sources of the acute and convalescent COVID-19 samples.

Assay used: immunoSEQ multiplex PCR; TCRdb lists only in-frame clones, some missing. Of 150,000 to 200,000 clones in the sample, roughly 90% were seen once. Germline V gene sequence: CDR1 SGHDT, CDR2 YYEEEE. The V end lost 0 bases, the J end lost 4 bases, and 11 bases lay between the germline ends. The CDR3 contains 15 residues. A few counts support this clone. The rearrangement links TRBV5-6 to TRBJ1-3; the D gene is possibly TRBD1 (5 bases). The sequence derives from a man in his 60s with acute or convalescent COVID-19. Sequenced: peripheral blood. CDR3 residues: CASSLVPGQGNTIYF. DNA for the CDR3: TGTGCCAGCAGCTTGGTTCCAGGGCAAGGAAACACCATATATTTT.